This T cell receptor beta chain came from a study of blood T cells in healthy people across ages. Whole-study context: About one barcoded beta molecule per two T cells came from capture by template switching.

Overall study findings and caveats: It was found that TCR beta diversity correlated strongly with the percentage of naive T cells.

This clonotype occurred many times. Its target is not known. V shed 0 bases and J shed 4 bases, with 6 bases lying between them. There are 13 residues in the CDR3. Germline values: CDR1 SGDLS, CDR2 YYNGEE. Researchers isolated at least 6 million PBMCs per sample. Combining a sample-barcoded 5' primer with a J-beta primer mix, a second PCR ran for roughly 7 to 11 cycles. TCRdb reprocessed the 5' RACE reads via MiXCR and lists one record per CDR3 protein. The sample includes around 1,100,000 distinct CDR3 sequences, 35% to 40% seen only once; the top ten take around 13%. The chain is built from TRBV9 and TRBJ2-3; weak D call: TRBD1 (6 bases). Sequencing was carried out using blood. This receptor was taken from a man younger than 35 in good health. The CDR3 coding sequence is TGTGCCAGCAGCGTAGACAGGGCAGATACGCAGTATTTT. Encoded protein: CASSVDRADTQYF.